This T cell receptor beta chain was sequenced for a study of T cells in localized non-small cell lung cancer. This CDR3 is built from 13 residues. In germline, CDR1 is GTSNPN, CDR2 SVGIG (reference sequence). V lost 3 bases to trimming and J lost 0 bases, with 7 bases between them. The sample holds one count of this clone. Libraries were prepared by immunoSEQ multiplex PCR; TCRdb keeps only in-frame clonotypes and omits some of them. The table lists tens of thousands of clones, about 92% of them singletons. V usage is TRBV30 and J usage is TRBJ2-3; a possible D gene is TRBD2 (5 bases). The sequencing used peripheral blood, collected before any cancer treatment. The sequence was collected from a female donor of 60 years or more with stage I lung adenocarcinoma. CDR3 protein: CAWRRGSTDTQYF. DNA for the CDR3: TGTGCCTGGAGGAGAGGGAGCACAGATACGCAGTATTTT.